The 30 T cell receptor beta chains below come from one sample, sequenced in a study of PD-1 blockade in classical Hodgkin lymphoma. The assay was immunoSEQ multiplex PCR, and TCRdb's table has in-frame clones only and misses some. This sample has more than 15,000 clones, with roughly 88% found just once. Each patient's relapse followed autologous stem cell transplantation, and brentuximab vedotin exposure varied. The sequences come from peripheral blood mononuclear cells (PBMCs), collected before the second cycle of nivolumab. The receptors were sampled from a human donor with classical Hodgkin lymphoma.

This rearrangement joins TRBV5-1 to TRBJ1-6, with 7 bases fitting TRBD1. The CDR3 totals 14 residues. The junction had 6 bases not matched to a gene; V was cut back by 5 bases and J by 7 bases. CDR1 is SGHRS and CDR2 is YFSETQ in the germline V gene. The CDR3 protein is CASRPQGVNSPLHF. CDR3 bases: TGCGCCAGCAGACCTCAGGGGGTAAATTCACCCCTCCACTTT.

The chain couples TRBV5-1 to TRBJ2-5; possibly TRBD1 for D (5 bases). The CDR3 spans 13 residues. Germline lookup yields CDR1 SGHRS and CDR2 YFSETQ. The germline V and J ends were trimmed by 0 bases and 2 bases, with 5 bases remaining between them. The CDR3 is CASSLEGQETQYF. CDR3 in DNA: TGCGCCAGCAGCTTGGAGGGGCAAGAGACCCAGTACTTC.

This clone was observed a single time. V is TRBV7-8 and J is TRBJ1-6, with TRBD1 matching 9 bases. V lost 4 bases, J lost 7 bases, and 2 bases stayed unmatched. From germline, CDR1 is SGHVS and CDR2 FQNEAQ. This CDR3 region has 14 residues. The CDR3 reads CASSSGQGNSPLHF. Here the CDR3 DNA reads TGTGCCAGCAGCTCGGGACAGGGAAATTCACCCCTCCACTTT.

This chain joins TRBV7-9 and TRBJ1-2; 9 bases are a match to TRBD1. The CDR3 runs to 16 residues. V was clipped by 8 bases and J by 5 bases; unmatched bases: 15. Germline lookup yields CDR1 SEHNR and CDR2 FQNEAQ (reference sequence). CDR3 sequence: CASLVSGQGDLYGYTF. In DNA, the CDR3 is TGTGCCAGCTTAGTATCGGGACAGGGTGACCTATATGGCTACACCTTC.

CDR3 region: CASGKTSGGAGEQYF. CDR3 bases: TGTGCCAGCGGAAAGACTAGCGGGGGGGCTGGCGAGCAGTACTTC. This chain links TRBV6-5 with TRBJ2-7; 14 bases agree with TRBD2. The CDR3 totals 15 residues. V lost 8 bases, J lost 6 bases, and 9 bases stayed unmatched. Germline V lookup: CDR1 MNHEY, CDR2 SVGAGI.

J is TRBJ2-5 and V is TRBV7-6; TRBD2 matches at 9 bases. The CDR3 extends over 18 amino acids. Germline loops: CDR1 SGHVS, CDR2 FNYEAQ. V gave up 0 bases and J gave up 5 bases; unmatched junction bases: 13. In DNA, the CDR3 is TGTGCCAGCAGCTTAGCAATAGCGGGGGCCGCTAGTAGGGAGACCCAGTACTTC. Protein: CASSLAIAGAASRETQYF. The full variable domain, its missing parts supplied by reference TRBV7-6 and TRBJ2-5, is GAGVSQSPRYKVTKRGQDVALRCDPISGHVSLYWYRQALGQGPEFLTYFNYEAQQDKSGLPNDRFSAERPEGSISTLTIQRTEQRDSAMYRCASSLAIAGAASRETQYFGPGTRLLVL.

The chain links TRBV7-9 to TRBJ2-5, with 9 bases aligning to TRBD2. There are 15 residues in the CDR3. J was trimmed by 9 bases and V by 1 base; bases with no gene match: 9. CDR1 and CDR2 (germline): SEHNR, FQNEAQ (reference sequence). CDR3 nucleotide sequence: TGTGCCAGCAGCTTAGACGGGGGACTAGCCATGGCCCAGTACTTC. Residues: CASSLDGGLAMAQYF.

The chain carries TRBV7-6 and TRBJ2-5; 12 bases are shared with TRBD2. The ends lost 5 bases at V and 4 bases at J; junction bases unmatched: 11. The CDR3 is made up of 17 amino acids. Germline CDR1 is SGHVS and CDR2 is FNYEAQ. The DNA of the CDR3 is TGTGCCAGCAGCCTAAGCTTACTAGCGGGGGGTAGAGAGACCCAGTACTTC. This sequence encodes CASSLSLLAGGRETQYF.

This chain connects TRBV7-8 to TRBJ2-5; 11 bases are shared with TRBD2. The J call may be incorrect, as the DNA end agrees better with TRBJ2-7. Germline V lookup: CDR1 SGHVS, CDR2 FQNEAQ. The CDR3 runs 15 residues. The CDR3 reads CASSLASGGAFEQYF. The CDR3 region has the DNA TGTGCCAGCAGCTTAGCTAGCGGGGGGGCCTTCGAGCAGTACTTC.

The chain has TRBV5-1 and TRBJ2-1, with D tentatively TRBD2 (7 bases). V shed 0 bases and J shed 8 bases, with 18 bases lying between them. This CDR3 has 16 amino acids. Germline V lookup: CDR1 SGHRS, CDR2 YFSETQ. The CDR3 DNA is TGCGCCAGCAGCTTGGTGCAAGGGGGGGGCCTATATGAGCAGTTCTTC. Translated, it gives CASSLVQGGGLYEQFF. The whole variable domain, filled in from reference TRBV5-1 and TRBJ2-1, reads KAGVTQTPRYLIKTRGQQVTLSCSPISGHRSVSWYQQTPGQGLQFLFEYFSETQRNKGNFPGRFSGRQFSNSRSEMNVSTLELGDSALYLCASSLVQGGGLYEQFFGPGTRLTVL.

CDR3 in DNA: TGTGCCAGCAGCACAAAAGGGACAGCTAATGAAAAACTGTTTTTT. Translated: CASSTKGTANEKLFF. The chain employs TRBV6-6 and TRBJ1-4, with 7 bases aligning to TRBD1. Germline loops: CDR1 MNHNY, CDR2 SVGAGI (reference sequence). V lost 6 bases and J lost 3; bases outside the gene matches: 7. This CDR3 has 15 amino acids.

The V gene is TRBV11-2, the J gene TRBJ1-6, with a weak D call TRBD1 (5 bases). There are 19 residues in the CDR3. Germline V gene lookup returns CDR1 SGHAT and CDR2 FQNNGV. V lost 2 bases and J 0 bases, leaving 17 bases between the germline ends. Here the CDR3 DNA reads TGTGCCAGCAGCTTAATCTCCGGGACGGGAAGCTCCTATAATTCACCCCTCCACTTT. Protein: CASSLISGTGSSYNSPLHF. Complete variable domain (other parts from reference TRBV11-2 and TRBJ1-6): EAGVAQSPRYKIIEKRQSVAFWCNPISGHATLYWYQQILGQGPKLLIQFQNNGVVDDSQLPKDRFSAERLKGVDSTLKIQPAKLEDSAVYLCASSLISGTGSSYNSPLHFGNGTRLTVT.

The chain recombines TRBV7-9 with TRBJ2-7; 9 bases align to TRBD1. The trim removed 5 bases at V and 6 bases at J, leaving 8 bases unmatched. CDR1 and CDR2 (germline): SEHNR, FQNEAQ (reference sequence). CDR3 length: 14 residues. The CDR3 sequence is CASSPGQGSSEQYF. The CDR3 DNA follows: TGTGCCAGCAGCCCGGGACAGGGTTCTTCCGAGCAGTACTTC.

The gene calls are TRBV5-1 and TRBJ1-1; 8 bases are shared with TRBD1. The CDR3 consists of 15 residues. V was clipped by 2 bases and J by 4 bases; unmatched bases: 7. CDR1 and CDR2 (germline): SGHRS, YFSETQ. The CDR3: CASSFQGAAGTEAFF. As DNA, the CDR3 is TGCGCCAGCAGCTTTCAGGGGGCGGCCGGCACTGAAGCTTTCTTT.

The chain joins TRBV6-5 to TRBJ2-1, with D possibly being TRBD2 (5 bases). The CDR3 extends over 13 amino acids. Trimming pared 0 bases from V and 8 bases from J, leaving 8 bases between. Per germline, CDR1 MNHEY and CDR2 SVGAGI. The DNA for the CDR3 is TGTGCCAGCAGTTACTCACGGGGATATGAGCAGTTCTTC. Its translation: CASSYSRGYEQFF.

This rearrangement joins TRBV4-2 to TRBJ1-5; D gene ambiguous. Germline CDR1 and CDR2: LGHNA and YNFKEQ. CDR3 length equals 14 residues. V was shortened by 0 bases and J by 5 bases, with 8 bases between the two germline ends. CDR3 loop: CASSQDAGDQPQHF. Written as DNA, the CDR3 is TGTGCCAGCAGCCAAGATGCCGGGGATCAGCCCCAGCATTTT.

V is TRBV7-9 and J is TRBJ1-1; D not certain. The CDR3 runs 13 residues. Trimming left V 4 bases short and J 6 bases short, with 12 bases between. Germline V gives CDR1 SEHNR, CDR2 FQNEAQ (reference sequence). Here the CDR3 DNA reads TGTGCCAGCAGCTCCCCACCCCGGGCTGAAGCTTTCTTT. Translated, it gives CASSSPPRAEAFF.

This clone appeared once. The rearrangement uses TRBV7-2 and TRBJ1-2; possible D gene TRBD1, 5 bases. CDR1 and CDR2 (germline): SGHTA, FQGNSA. This CDR3 contains 14 residues. The V end lost 1 base, the J end lost 4 bases, and 10 bases lay between the germline ends. In nucleotides, the CDR3 is TGTGCCAGCAGCTTAGACATGGGACGCTATGGCTACACCTTC. Amino acid sequence: CASSLDMGRYGYTF.

The V call is TRBV13, the J call TRBJ1-2; D is possibly TRBD1 (6 bases). The CDR3 is made up of 12 amino acids. Germline CDR1 reads PRHDT; CDR2 reads FYEKMQ (reference sequence). Between the trimmed V and J ends, which lost 9 bases and 4 bases, there was a span of 12 bases. The CDR3 DNA reads as TGTGCCAGGGACAGTTTGGGCTATGGCTACACCTTC. It yields the protein CARDSLGYGYTF.

This rearrangement joins TRBV9 to TRBJ2-5; D remains unclear. The V end was cut by 0 bases, the J end by 5 bases, with 14 bases between. The CDR3 consists of 15 residues. The germline V gene has CDR1 SGDLS and CDR2 YYNGEE. In DNA, the CDR3 is TGTGCCAGCAGCGTAGGGGTAGGGAACGTCGAGACCCAGTACTTC. Translated: CASSVGVGNVETQYF.

V is TRBV7-6 and J is TRBJ2-3, with 13 bases identical to TRBD2. This CDR3 has 20 residues. The V segment lost 1 base and the J segment 2 bases; nucleotides outside the gene matches: 12. Germline values: CDR1 SGHVS, CDR2 FNYEAQ. The CDR3 is CASSLGLAGGTHLYTDTQYF. CDR3 DNA: TGTGCCAGCAGCTTAGGACTAGCGGGGGGAACCCATCTATACACAGATACGCAGTATTTT.

The chain combines TRBV29-1 with TRBJ1-2; TRBD1 matches at 9 bases. CDR1 is SQVTM, CDR2 ANQGSEA, per germline. V dropped 5 bases and J dropped 7; count of bases not matched to a gene: 8. CDR3 length: 13 amino acids. The CDR3: CSVTGQGNFGYTF. CDR3 in DNA: TGCAGCGTTACCGGACAGGGGAATTTTGGCTACACCTTC.

The chain joins TRBV13 to TRBJ1-3; D unclear. The CDR3 loop spans 13 amino acids. Trimming left V 4 bases short and J 1 base short, with 5 bases between. Germline V gene data show CDR1 as PRHDT and CDR2 as FYEKMQ (reference sequence). CDR3 nucleotide sequence: TGTGCCAGCAGCTCGAGGTCTGGAAACACCATATATTTT. Its protein is CASSSRSGNTIYF.

The chain recombines TRBV5-1 with TRBJ2-1; 8 nucleotides match TRBD2. The ends lost 1 base at V and 6 bases at J; junction bases unmatched: 6. The CDR3 length is 15 residues. Looked up from germline, CDR1 is SGHRS and CDR2 is YFSETQ. The CDR3 here is CASSLMSGGTNEQFF. The DNA for the CDR3 is TGCGCCAGCAGCTTGATGAGCGGGGGTACCAATGAGCAGTTCTTC.

This clone has more than one count but fewer than ten. The V gene is TRBV5-1, the J gene TRBJ1-1; maybe TRBD1 (6 bases). This CDR3 has 13 amino acids. Trimming left V 2 bases short and J 6 bases short, with 11 bases between. Germline-derived CDR1 and CDR2 are SGHRS and YFSETQ. The CDR3, as DNA: TGCGCCAGCAGCTTACAGGGAGAGGCTGAAGCTTTCTTT. Its protein product is CASSLQGEAEAFF.

This clone was found once. The chain combines TRBV2 with TRBJ2-7; D gene uncertain. The germline V and J ends were trimmed by 1 base and 0 bases, with 4 bases remaining between them. Germline assignment: CDR1 SNHLY and CDR2 FYNNEI. The CDR3 spans 13 residues. The CDR3 protein is CASSEGASYEQYF. CDR3 DNA sequence: TGTGCCAGCAGTGAAGGGGCCTCCTACGAGCAGTACTTC.

The CDR3 nucleotides read TGTGCCAGCAGTTACTCTGACAGCCTCAATGAGCAGTTCTTC. As protein: CASSYSDSLNEQFF. The chain employs TRBV6-6 and TRBJ2-1, with D maybe TRBD1 (5 bases). V dropped 0 bases and J dropped 6 bases, with 9 bases sitting between them. The CDR3 loop spans 14 amino acids. Germline V lookup: CDR1 MNHNY, CDR2 SVGAGI (reference sequence).

The rearrangement joins TRBV4-1 to TRBJ2-1; 11 bases fit TRBD2. Trimming at V came to 5 bases and at J to 5 bases, leaving 5 bases not matched to a gene. This CDR3 is 15 amino acids long. Germline V gene lookup returns CDR1 MGHRA and CDR2 YSYEKL. For the CDR3, the DNA is TGCGCCAGCAGCTCCCTAGCGGGGGGTAACAATGAGCAGTTCTTC. Translated, it gives CASSSLAGGNNEQFF.

This sequence joins TRBV15 and TRBJ1-5; D gene ambiguous. The CDR3 is made up of 14 amino acids. Germline loops: CDR1 LNHNV, CDR2 YYDKDF (reference sequence). V dropped 0 bases and J dropped 8 bases, with 11 bases sitting between them. Written as DNA, the CDR3 is TGTGCCACCAGCAGAGAAGGAGACGGGAAGCCCCAGCATTTT. This codes for CATSREGDGKPQHF.

The count of this clone is one. This rearrangement joins TRBV5-1 to TRBJ1-2; D may be TRBD1 (5 bases). V was trimmed by 1 base and J by 0 bases, leaving 7 bases between them. The CDR3 has 14 residues. The germline gives CDR1 SGHRS, CDR2 YFSETQ. The CDR3 bases are TGCGCCAGCAGCTTGTCACAGGCTAACTATGGCTACACCTTC. Amino acids: CASSLSQANYGYTF.